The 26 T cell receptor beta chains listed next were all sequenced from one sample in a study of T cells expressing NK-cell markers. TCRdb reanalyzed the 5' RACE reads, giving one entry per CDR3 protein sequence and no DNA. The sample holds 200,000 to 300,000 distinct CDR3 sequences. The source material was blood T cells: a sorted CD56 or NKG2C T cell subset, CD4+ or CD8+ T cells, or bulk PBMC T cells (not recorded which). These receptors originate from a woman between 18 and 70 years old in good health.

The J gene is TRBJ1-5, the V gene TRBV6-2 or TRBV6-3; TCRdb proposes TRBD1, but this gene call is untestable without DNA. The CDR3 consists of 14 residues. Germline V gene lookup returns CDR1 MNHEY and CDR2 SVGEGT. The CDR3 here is CASSSGGQNQPQHF.

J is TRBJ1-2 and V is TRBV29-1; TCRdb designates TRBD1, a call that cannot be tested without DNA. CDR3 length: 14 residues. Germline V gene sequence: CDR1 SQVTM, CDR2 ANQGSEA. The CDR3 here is CSVQTRTGDYGYTF.

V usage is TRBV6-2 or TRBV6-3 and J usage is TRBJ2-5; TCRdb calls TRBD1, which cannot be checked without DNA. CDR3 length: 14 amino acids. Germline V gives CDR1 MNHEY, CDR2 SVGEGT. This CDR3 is CASSYSNRQETQYF.

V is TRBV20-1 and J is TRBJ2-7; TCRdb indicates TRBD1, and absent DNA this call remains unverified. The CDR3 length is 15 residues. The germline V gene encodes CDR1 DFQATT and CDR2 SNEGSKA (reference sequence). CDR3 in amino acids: CSARAGTAFTTRQYF.

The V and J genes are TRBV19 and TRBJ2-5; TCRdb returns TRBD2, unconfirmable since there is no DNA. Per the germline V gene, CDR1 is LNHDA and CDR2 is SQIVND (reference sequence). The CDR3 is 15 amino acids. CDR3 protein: CASSLGRQRQETQYF.

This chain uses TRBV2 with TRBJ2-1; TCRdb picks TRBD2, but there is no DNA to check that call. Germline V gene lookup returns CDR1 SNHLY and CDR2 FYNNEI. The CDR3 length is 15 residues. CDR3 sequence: CASRTRGTGNNEQFF.

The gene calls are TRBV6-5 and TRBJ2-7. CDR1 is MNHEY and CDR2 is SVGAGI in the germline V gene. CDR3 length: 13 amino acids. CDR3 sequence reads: CASSYDGRGEQYF.

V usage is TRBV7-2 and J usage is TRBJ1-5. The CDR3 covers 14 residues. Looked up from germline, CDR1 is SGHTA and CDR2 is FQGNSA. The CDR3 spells CASSFGRGTQPQHF.

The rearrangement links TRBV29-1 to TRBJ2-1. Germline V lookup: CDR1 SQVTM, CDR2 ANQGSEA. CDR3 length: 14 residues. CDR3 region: CSVVETGTYNEQFF.

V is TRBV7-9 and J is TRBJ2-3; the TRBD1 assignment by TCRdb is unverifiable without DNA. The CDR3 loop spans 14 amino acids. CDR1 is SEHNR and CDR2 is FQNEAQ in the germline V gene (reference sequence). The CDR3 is CASSPRQYTDTQYF.

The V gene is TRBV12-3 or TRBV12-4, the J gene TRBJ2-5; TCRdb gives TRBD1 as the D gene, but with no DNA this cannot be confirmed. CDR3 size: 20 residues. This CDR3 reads CASSNLDTTGVRVGGETQYF.

This CDR3 reads CASSSGTTGTGELFF. The chain carries TRBV5-1 and TRBJ2-2; the D call from TCRdb, TRBD2, cannot be confirmed without DNA. The CDR3 length is 15 residues. Looked up from germline, CDR1 is SGHRS and CDR2 is YFSETQ.

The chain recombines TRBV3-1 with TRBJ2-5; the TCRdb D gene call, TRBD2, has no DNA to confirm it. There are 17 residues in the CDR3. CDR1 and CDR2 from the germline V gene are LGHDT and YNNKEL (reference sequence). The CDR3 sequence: CASSQVPGTSGRKTQYF.

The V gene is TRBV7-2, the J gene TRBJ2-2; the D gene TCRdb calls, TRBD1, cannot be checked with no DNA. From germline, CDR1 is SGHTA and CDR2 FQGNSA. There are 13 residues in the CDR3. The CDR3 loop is CASSHRETGELFF.

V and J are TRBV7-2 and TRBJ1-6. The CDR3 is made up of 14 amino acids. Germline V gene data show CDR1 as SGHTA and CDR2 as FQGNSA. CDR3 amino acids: CASSLDWLNSPLHF.

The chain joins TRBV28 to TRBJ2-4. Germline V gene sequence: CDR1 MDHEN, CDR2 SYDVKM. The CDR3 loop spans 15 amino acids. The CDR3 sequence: CASSSSGVAKNIQYF.

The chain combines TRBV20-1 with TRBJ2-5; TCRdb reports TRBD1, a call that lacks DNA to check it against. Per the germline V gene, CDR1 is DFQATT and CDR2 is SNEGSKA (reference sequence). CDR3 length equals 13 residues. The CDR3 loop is CSAPTGGLETQYF.

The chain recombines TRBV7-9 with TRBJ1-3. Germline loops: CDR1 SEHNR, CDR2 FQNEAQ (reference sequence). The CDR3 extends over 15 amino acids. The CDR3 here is CASSLAGPSGNTIYF.

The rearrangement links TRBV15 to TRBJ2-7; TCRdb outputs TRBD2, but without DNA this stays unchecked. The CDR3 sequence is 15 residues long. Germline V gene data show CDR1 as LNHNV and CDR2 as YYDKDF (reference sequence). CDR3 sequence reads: CATSILAGGNYEQYF. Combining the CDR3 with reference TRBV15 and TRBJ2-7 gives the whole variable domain DAMVIQNPRYQVTQFGKPVTLSCSQTLNHNVMYWYQQKSSQAPKLLFHYYDKDFNNEADTPDNFQSRRPNTSFCFLDIRSPGLGDTAMYLCATSILAGGNYEQYFGPGTRLTVT.

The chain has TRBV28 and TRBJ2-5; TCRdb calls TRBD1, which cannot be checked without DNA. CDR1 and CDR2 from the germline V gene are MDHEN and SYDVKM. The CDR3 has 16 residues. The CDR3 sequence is CASSSNPGRPTETQYF.

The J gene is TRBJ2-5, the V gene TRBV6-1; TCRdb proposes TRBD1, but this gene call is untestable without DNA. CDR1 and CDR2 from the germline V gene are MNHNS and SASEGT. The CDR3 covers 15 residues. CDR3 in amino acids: CASTSRGPLRETQYF.

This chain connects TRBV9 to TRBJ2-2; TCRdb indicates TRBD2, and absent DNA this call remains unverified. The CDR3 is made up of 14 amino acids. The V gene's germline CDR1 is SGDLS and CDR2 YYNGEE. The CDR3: CASSLRGGPGELFF.

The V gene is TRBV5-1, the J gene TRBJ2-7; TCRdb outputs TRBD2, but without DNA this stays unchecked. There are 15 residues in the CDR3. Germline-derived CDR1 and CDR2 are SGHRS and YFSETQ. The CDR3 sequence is CASSLASSGRAQQYF.

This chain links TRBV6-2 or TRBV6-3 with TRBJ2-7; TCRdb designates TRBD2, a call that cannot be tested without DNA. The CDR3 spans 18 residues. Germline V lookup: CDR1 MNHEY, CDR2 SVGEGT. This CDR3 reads CASSYSSWVRLAVYEQYF.

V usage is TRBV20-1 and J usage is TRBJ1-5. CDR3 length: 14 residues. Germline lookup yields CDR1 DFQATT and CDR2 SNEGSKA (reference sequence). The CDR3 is CSAMTSSSNQPQHF.

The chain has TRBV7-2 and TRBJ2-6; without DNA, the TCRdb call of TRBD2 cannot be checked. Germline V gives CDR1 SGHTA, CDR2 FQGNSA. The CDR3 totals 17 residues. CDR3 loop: CASSSRILEAGANVLTF. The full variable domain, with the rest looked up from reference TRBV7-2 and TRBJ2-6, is GAGVSQSPSNKVTEKGKDVELRCDPISGHTALYWYRQSLGQGLEFLIYFQGNSAPDKSGLPSDRFSAERTGGSVSTLTIQRTQQEDSAVYLCASSSRILEAGANVLTFGAGSRLTVL.